Listed here are 14 T cell receptor beta chains from one sample, sequenced in a study of blood T cell repertoires in COVID-19. The repertoire was sequenced with immunoSEQ multiplex PCR; TCRdb's copy has only in-frame clones and lacks some. The sample contains 250,000 or so clones, around 90% of which appear only once. Sequenced input: PBMCs or T cells enriched from blood (not recorded which). These receptors all stem from a woman aged 25-40 years with acute COVID-19.

The rearrangement links TRBV19 to TRBJ2-7; 9 bases agree with TRBD2. Per germline, CDR1 LNHDA and CDR2 SQIVND (reference sequence). This CDR3 is built from 15 residues. Trimming took 6 bases from V and 0 from J; bases not matched to a gene: 6. CDR3 amino acids: CASSALAGNSYEQYF. The CDR3 DNA is TGTGCCAGTAGCGCCCTAGCGGGAAACTCCTACGAGCAGTACTTC. Full variable domain (rest looked up from reference TRBV19 and TRBJ2-7): DGGITQSPKYLFRKEGQNVTLSCEQNLNHDAMYWYRQDPGQGLRLIYYSQIVNDFQKGDIAEGYSVSREKKESFPLTVTSAQKNPTAFYLCASSALAGNSYEQYFGPGTRLTVT.

The chain couples TRBV11-2 to TRBJ2-2; D ambiguous. This CDR3 comprises 15 residues. Germline V lookup: CDR1 SGHAT, CDR2 FQNNGV. V lost 5 bases and J lost 2, with 12 bases in between. In DNA, the CDR3 is TGTGCCAGCAGCCGATCGACAATTAACACCGGGGAGCTGTTTTTT. Encoded protein: CASSRSTINTGELFF.

In its sample, this clone was seen once. The chain combines TRBV4-1 with TRBJ2-1; tentative D call: TRBD2 (6 bases). This CDR3 spans 16 amino acids. Germline V CDR1 and CDR2: MGHRA, YSYEKL. V was clipped by 0 bases and J by 4 bases, with 13 bases between them. The CDR3 bases are TGCGCCAGCAGCCAAGAATCGCCCGGGGGATACAATGAGCAGTTCTTC. Translated, it gives CASSQESPGGYNEQFF.

The rearrangement uses TRBV10-3 and TRBJ2-7, with TRBD1 matching over 12 bases. The junction had 8 bases not matched to a gene; V was cut back by 0 bases and J by 5 bases. The CDR3 length is 17 residues. The germline V gene has CDR1 ENHRY and CDR2 SYGVKD. The CDR3 coding sequence is TGTGCCATCAGTGAGTCTAAGGGACAGGGGGCGACGAACGAGCAGTACTTC. Amino acid sequence: CAISESKGQGATNEQYF.

The chain carries TRBV18 and TRBJ2-3, with TRBD2 as a possible D gene (5 bases). Trimming took 6 bases from V and 4 from J, leaving 17 bases between them. Per the germline V gene, CDR1 is KGHSH and CDR2 is LQKENI. This CDR3 has 15 residues. CDR3: CASSLPRAGSDTQYF. CDR3 DNA: TGTGCCAGCTCCCTCCCGAGGGCTGGTTCAGATACGCAGTATTTT.

This clone showed up just a few times. This chain connects TRBV4-3 to TRBJ2-2, with 7 bases identical to TRBD1. The length of the CDR3 is 14 residues. V shed 0 bases, J shed 5 bases, and the junction held 0 bases outside the gene matches. Germline CDR1 LGHNA, CDR2 YSLEER. DNA for the CDR3: TGCGCCAGCAGCCAAGAGACAGGGACCGGGGAGCTGTTTTTT. Amino acid sequence: CASSQETGTGELFF.

This sequence joins TRBV3-1 (or the pseudogene TRBV3-2) and TRBJ1-2; D not resolved. Trimming pared 0 bases from V and 2 bases from J, leaving 4 bases between. CDR1 LGHDT and CDR2 YNNKEL come from the germline V gene (reference sequence). This CDR3 contains 13 residues. The CDR3 region is CASSQEINYGYTF. The CDR3 DNA follows: TGTGCCAGCAGCCAAGAAATAAACTATGGCTACACCTTC.

J is TRBJ2-3 and V is TRBV7-2; possibly TRBD1 for D (5 bases). With 5 bases removed from V and 0 bases from J, the gap between germline ends came to 9 bases. The CDR3 sequence is 14 residues long. Germline assignment: CDR1 SGHTA and CDR2 FQGNSA. For the CDR3, the DNA is TGTGCCAGCAGCCTACAGGAGAGCACAGATACGCAGTATTTT. Amino acid sequence: CASSLQESTDTQYF.

This clone was counted once. V and J are TRBV7-9 and TRBJ1-6; 7 bases are a match to TRBD1. V shed 4 bases and J 10 bases; nucleotides not matched to a gene: 16. This CDR3 is 17 amino acids long. Germline loops: CDR1 SEHNR, CDR2 FQNEAQ (reference sequence). CDR3 in DNA: TGTGCCAGCAGCTCACTTCGAACTGACAGGGTCTTATCACCCCTCCACTTT. It yields the protein CASSSLRTDRVLSPLHF.

The chain is built from TRBV5-5 and TRBJ2-7; no definite D call. V gave up 3 bases and J gave up 0 bases, with 16 bases separating them. The CDR3 is 16 amino acids. Germline V gene lookup returns CDR1 SGHKS and CDR2 YYEKEE (reference sequence). CDR3: CASSSQQSYLSYEQYF. The CDR3 nucleotides are TGTGCCAGCAGCTCCCAACAGAGTTACCTCTCCTACGAGCAGTACTTC.

V usage is TRBV28 and J usage is TRBJ2-5; D is perhaps TRBD2 (6 bases). This CDR3 is 14 amino acids long. In germline, CDR1 is MDHEN, CDR2 SYDVKM. Trimming shortened V by 6 bases and J by 5 bases, and 16 bases separated the two germline ends. The CDR3 DNA is TGTGCCAGCAGCCGTCGCCGACTAGGGGAGACCCAGTACTTC. Its protein is CASSRRRLGETQYF.

This chain connects TRBV7-8 to TRBJ2-3, with 16 bases lining up with TRBD2. Germline V gene sequence: CDR1 SGHVS, CDR2 FQNEAQ. This CDR3 region has 24 residues. Trimming cost V 5 bases and J 0 bases; bases outside gene matches: 23. In nucleotides, the CDR3 is TGTGCCAGCAGCCGTTTCGGGACTAGCGGGAGGGTTTCCCAAGGATCGACTAGCACAGATACGCAGTATTTT. Amino acid sequence: CASSRFGTSGRVSQGSTSTDTQYF.

The chain recombines TRBV24-1 with TRBJ2-3; 12 bases align to TRBD2. This CDR3 has 17 residues. Germline lookup yields CDR1 KGHDR and CDR2 SFDVKD. The ends lost 4 bases at V and 2 bases at J; junction bases unmatched: 6. The DNA of the CDR3 is TGTGCCACCAGTGAGCTGACTAGCGGGAGTCCCACAGATACGCAGTATTTT. Residues: CATSELTSGSPTDTQYF.

The gene calls are TRBV25-1 and TRBJ2-7; D may be TRBD1 (5 bases). This CDR3 contains 15 residues. Trimming cost V 0 bases and J 5 bases, with 14 bases left between them. Looked up from germline, CDR1 is MGHDK and CDR2 is SYGVNS. CDR3 bases: TGTGCCAGCAGTGAATATAAAAGGGGTCTCGACGAGCAGTACTTC. Its translation is CASSEYKRGLDEQYF.